This T cell receptor beta chain originates from a study of blood T cell repertoires in COVID-19. On the study more broadly: Nucleic acid was either cDNA or gDNA, and it came from T cells, B-cell-depleted T cells, or PBMCs.

This CDR3 spans 13 amino acids. Trimming took off 5 bases at V and 4 bases at J, with 11 bases between the two ends. Germline assignment: CDR1 SEHNR and CDR2 FQNEAQ (reference sequence). Seattle-derived patients entered the study during active infection and were followed longitudinally. In the original workflow: The authors estimated nucleated cell counts from reference gene primer amplification. Data came from immunoSEQ multiplex PCR; TCRdb stores just in-frame clones and leaves some out. The D gene and trimming were derived from the DNA, and the V and J assignments and clone size from that table. The sample carries approximately 390,000 clones, around 87% recorded once.

The chain links TRBV7-9 to TRBJ1-1; D not certain. This receptor was identified in a woman in her sixties with COVID-19, enrolled during active disease. Sequencing input: peripheral blood. CDR3 region: CASSRTDATEAFF. CDR3 nucleotides: TGTGCCAGCAGCCGAACAGATGCCACTGAAGCTTTCTTT.